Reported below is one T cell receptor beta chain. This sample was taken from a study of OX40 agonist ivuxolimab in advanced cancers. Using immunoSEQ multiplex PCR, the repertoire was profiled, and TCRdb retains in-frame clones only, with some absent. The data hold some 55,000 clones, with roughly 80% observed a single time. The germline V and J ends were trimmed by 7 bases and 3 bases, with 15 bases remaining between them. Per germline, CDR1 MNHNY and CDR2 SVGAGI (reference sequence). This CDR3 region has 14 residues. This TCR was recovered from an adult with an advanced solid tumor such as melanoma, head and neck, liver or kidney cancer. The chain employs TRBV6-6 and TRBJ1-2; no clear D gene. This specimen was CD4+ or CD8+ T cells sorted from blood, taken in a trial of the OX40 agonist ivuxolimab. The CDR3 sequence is CASNPSRSDYGYTF. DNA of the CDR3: TGTGCCAGCAACCCTTCGAGATCGGACTATGGCTACACCTTC.